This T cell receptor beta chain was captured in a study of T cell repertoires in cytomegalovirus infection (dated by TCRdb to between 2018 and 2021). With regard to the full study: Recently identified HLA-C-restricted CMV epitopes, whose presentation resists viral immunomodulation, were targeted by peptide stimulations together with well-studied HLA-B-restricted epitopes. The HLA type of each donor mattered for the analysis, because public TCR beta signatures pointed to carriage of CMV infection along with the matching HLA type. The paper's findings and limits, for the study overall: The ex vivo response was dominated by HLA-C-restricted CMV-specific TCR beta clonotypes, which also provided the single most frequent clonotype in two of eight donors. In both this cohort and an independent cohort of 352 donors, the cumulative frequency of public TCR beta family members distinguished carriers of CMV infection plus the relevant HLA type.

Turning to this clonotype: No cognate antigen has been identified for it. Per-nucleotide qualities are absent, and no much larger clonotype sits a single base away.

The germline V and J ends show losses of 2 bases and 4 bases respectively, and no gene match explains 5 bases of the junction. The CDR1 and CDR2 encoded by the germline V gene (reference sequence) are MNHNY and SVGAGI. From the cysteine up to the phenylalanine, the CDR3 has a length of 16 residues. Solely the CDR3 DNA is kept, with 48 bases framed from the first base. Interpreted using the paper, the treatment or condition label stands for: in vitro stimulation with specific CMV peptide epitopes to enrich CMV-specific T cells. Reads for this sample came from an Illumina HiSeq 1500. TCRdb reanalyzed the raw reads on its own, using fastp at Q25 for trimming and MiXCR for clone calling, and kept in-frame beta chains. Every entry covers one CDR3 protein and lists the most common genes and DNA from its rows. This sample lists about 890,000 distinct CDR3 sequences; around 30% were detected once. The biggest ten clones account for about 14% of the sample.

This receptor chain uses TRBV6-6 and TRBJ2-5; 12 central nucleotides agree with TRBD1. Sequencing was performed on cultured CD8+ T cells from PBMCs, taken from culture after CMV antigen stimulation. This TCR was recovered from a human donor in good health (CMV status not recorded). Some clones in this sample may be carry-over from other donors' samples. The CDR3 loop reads CASSYRDRGLGETQYF. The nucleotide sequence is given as TGTGCCAGCAGTTACAGGGACAGGGGGCTAGGAGAGACCCAGTACTTC.